This T cell receptor (beta chain) was sequenced for a study of OX40 agonist ivuxolimab in advanced cancers. The overall study: Hepatocellular carcinoma, melanoma, renal cell or head and neck cancer affected the dose-escalation patients.

In germline, CDR1 is SGHRS, CDR2 YFSETQ. The CDR3 is 16 amino acids. V gave up 4 bases and J gave up 1 base; unmatched junction bases: 9. Details on this clone: Its antigen remains unidentified.

This table comes from immunoSEQ multiplex PCR, and its TCRdb copy is limited to in-frame clones, with some not included. The top ten hold 0.5% to 0.6% of the sample, which has about 70,000 clones, 65% to 90% seen once. Study outcomes and limitations: The study observed clonal expansion of CD4+ and CD8+ blood T cells by week 6 at 0.1 to 3.0 mg/kg. Expanded peripheral T-cell antigen specificity went undetermined.

The receptor comes from an adult with an advanced solid tumor such as melanoma, head and neck, liver or kidney cancer. The chain has TRBV5-1 and TRBJ1-1, with 8 bases fitting TRBD1. The sample consisted of CD4+ or CD8+ T cells sorted from blood, taken in a trial of the OX40 agonist ivuxolimab. CDR3 nucleotide sequence: TGCGCCAGCAGCCCTCTGACCGGGACAGGGAACACTGAAGCTTTCTTT. Residues: CASSPLTGTGNTEAFF.